A selection of T cell receptor beta chains follows, all from one sample in a study of blood T cell repertoires in COVID-19. This table comes from immunoSEQ multiplex PCR, and its TCRdb copy is limited to in-frame clones, with some not included. The data show 300,000 to 400,000 clones, 88% seen once. Sequenced input: peripheral blood. The receptors originated from a woman in her forties or fifties with active or convalescent COVID-19. Both conserved end residues are part of each CDR3. Fields, in order: D gene, clone size, J gene, V gene, CDR3 DNA, CDR3 protein. D genes are given only for firm matches. Expanded clones get a size class; other rows say once, few or many, or leave the size out.

>NA|NA|TRBJ1-5|TRBV2
TGTGCCAGCAAATCAGGGGATCAGCCCCAGCATTTT
CASKSGDQPQHF
>TRBD2|once|TRBJ2-1|TRBV24-1
TGTGCCACCAGTGAACCGGGACTAGCGGGAGGTAGGAATGAGCAGTTCTTC
CATSEPGLAGGRNEQFF
>NA|NA|TRBJ1-2|TRBV2
TGTGCCGGTGGGATGGGGACTGGAGGCTACACCTTC
CAGGMGTGGYTF
>NA|NA|TRBJ1-4|TRBV28
TGTGCCAGCAGTTTACCGGACAGTCAACTTTTAACTTTT
CASSLPDSQLLTF
>NA|NA|TRBJ2-4|TRBV7-9
TGTGCCAGCAGCAATAGCGGTCAGGGAACCAAAAACATTCAGTACTTC
CASSNSGQGTKNIQYF
>NA|few|TRBJ2-1|TRBV20-1
TGCATGGGGGAGGATAACAATGAGCAGTTCTTC
CMGEDNNEQFF
>TRBD1|NA|TRBJ1-2|TRBV6-5
TGTGCCAGCAGTTTTGGGGACAGGGCGAGAGGCTACACCTTC
CASSFGDRARGYTF
>TRBD1|once|TRBJ2-1|TRBV5-1
TGCGCCAGCAGCTTGATGCCAGGGGGAAATGAGCAGTTCTTC
CASSLMPGGNEQFF
>NA|NA|TRBJ1-2|TRBV3-1/TRBV3-2
TGTGCCAGCAGCCAGATCTCAAGGACAGCGAACTATGGCTACACCTTC
CASSQISRTANYGYTF
>NA|NA|TRBJ2-3|TRBV4-2
TGTGCCAGCAGCCTGGGCGGGTTTGCGGCCTCTAGCACAGATACGCAGTATTTT
CASSLGGFAASSTDTQYF
>TRBD1|NA|TRBJ2-2|TRBV19
TGTGCCAGTAGTATAGCATCTTGGACAGGGGACACCGGGGAGCTGTTTTTT
CASSIASWTGDTGELFF
>TRBD1|once|TRBJ1-4|TRBV27
TGTGCCAGCAGTTTATATAATCGAGGGGGCGACGAAAAACTGTTTTTT
CASSLYNRGGDEKLFF
>NA|NA|TRBJ2-1|TRBV4-1
TGCGCCAGCAGCCAAAACCAGGGGAGCTCCTACAATGAGCAGTTCTTC
CASSQNQGSSYNEQFF
>TRBD1|few|TRBJ2-6|TRBV10-1
TGCGCCAGTCCCCCGTCAAACAGGACAGGAACCTTCTCTGGGGCCAACGTCCTGACTTTC
CASPPSNRTGTFSGANVLTF
>TRBD2|few|TRBJ2-7|TRBV27
TGTGCCAGCAGTTTAATAGCGGGAGTGGAAGAGCAGTACTTC
CASSLIAGVEEQYF
>TRBD2|NA|TRBJ2-2|TRBV4-3
TGCGCCAGCAGCCAGGGCGGGGGGCGAAACACCGGGGAGCTGTTTTTT
CASSQGGGRNTGELFF
>TRBD1|NA|TRBJ1-5|TRBV4-2
TGTGCCAGCAGCCAAGATTTAGGGACAGGAGATCAGCCCCAGCATTTT
CASSQDLGTGDQPQHF
>TRBD1|NA|TRBJ1-1|TRBV5-6
TGTGCCAGCAGCTTTCTGGACAGGACCTACACTGAAGCTTTCTTT
CASSFLDRTYTEAFF
>TRBD1|NA|TRBJ1-1|TRBV7-3
TGTGCCAGCAGTTCTACAGGGGAAAGTCGGAACACTGAAGCTTTCTTT
CASSSTGESRNTEAFF
>TRBD1|once|TRBJ1-4|TRBV11-3
TGTGCCAGCAGCTTAGACCAGCCCGGGACAGAGTCTGCAACTAATGAAAAACTGTTTTTT
CASSLDQPGTESATNEKLFF
>TRBD1|NA|TRBJ2-2|TRBV5-1
TGCGCCAGCAGTCCGGGACAGGGGGCCACCGGGGAGCTGTTTTTT
CASSPGQGATGELFF
>NA|NA|TRBJ1-1|TRBV18
TGTGCCAGCTCACCCAAGGGGATGAACACTGAAGCTTTCTTT
CASSPKGMNTEAFF
>TRBD1|NA|TRBJ2-2|TRBV7-3
TGTGCCAGCAGCTTAGTCGGGACAGTGAACACCGGGGAGCTGTTTTTT
CASSLVGTVNTGELFF
>NA|NA|TRBJ2-2|TRBV20-1
TGCAGTGCTCCCTCGACCGGGGAGCTGTTTTTT
CSAPSTGELFF
>NA|NA|TRBJ1-1|TRBV3-1/TRBV3-2
TGTGCCAGCAGCCAAGATTATAAGGAGTTGAACACTGAAGCTTTCTTT
CASSQDYKELNTEAFF
>NA|NA|TRBJ1-2|TRBV29-1
TGCAGCGTCACGGCGGGGGCCGCTAACTATGGCTACACCTTC
CSVTAGAANYGYTF
>NA|NA|TRBJ1-2|TRBV6-2/TRBV6-3
TGTGCCAGCAGTTACTGGACAGCAAATTATGGCTACACCTTC
CASSYWTANYGYTF
>NA|NA|TRBJ1-2|TRBV7-9
TGTGCCAGCAGCCGGACAGAGATCCGCGGCTACACCTTC
CASSRTEIRGYTF
>TRBD1|NA|TRBJ2-7|TRBV4-2
TGTGCCAGCAGCCAAGATTGGGACAGGGCCTCCTACGAGCAGTACTTC
CASSQDWDRASYEQYF
>NA|NA|TRBJ1-1|TRBV10-1
TGCGCCAGCAGTGAGTCATATCGCAGCTGTGGAGGAACTGAAGCTTTCTTT
CASSESYRSCGGTEAFF
>TRBD2|NA|TRBJ2-7|TRBV27
TGTGCCAGCAGTTTAGGGCTAGCGGGGAGCTACGAGCAGTACTTC
CASSLGLAGSYEQYF
>NA|once|TRBJ2-2|TRBV18
TGTGCCAGCTCACCACTACAGGGAAACACCGGGGAGCTGTTTTTT
CASSPLQGNTGELFF
>NA|few|TRBJ1-6|TRBV3-1/TRBV3-2
TGTGCCAGCAGCCAAGATATCGCGTCACCCCTCCACTTT
CASSQDIASPLHF
>TRBD1|NA|TRBJ2-1|TRBV30
TGTGCCTGGAGTAACAGGGGGAATGAGCAGTTCTTC
CAWSNRGNEQFF
>TRBD1|once|TRBJ2-3|TRBV15
TGTGCCACCGCCCGGGACAGGGACCCAGATACGCAGTATTTT
CATARDRDPDTQYF
>TRBD1|NA|TRBJ1-2|TRBV29-1
TGCAGCGTTGATGAGGGGGCGGAGGACTATGGCTACACCTTC
CSVDEGAEDYGYTF
>NA|NA|TRBJ1-1|TRBV6-2/TRBV6-3
TGTGCCAGCAGTCCCGACAGAGTAGGAAGAGCTTTCTTT
CASSPDRVGRAFF
>NA|NA|TRBJ2-5|TRBV7-6
TGTGCCAGCAGCTTAGGGGGGGGCCAGGGGACAGAGACCCAGTACTTC
CASSLGGGQGTETQYF
>NA|NA|TRBJ1-1|TRBV6-5
TGTGCCAGCAGTTTACAGGGTACCAACACTGAAGCTTTCTTT
CASSLQGTNTEAFF
>TRBD2|NA|TRBJ2-7|TRBV6-2/TRBV6-3
TGTGCCAGCAGTACCTCGGGACTAGCGGGAGGGCCAGCCGAGCAGTACTTC
CASSTSGLAGGPAEQYF
>TRBD1|few|TRBJ1-5|TRBV6-6
TGTGCCAGCAGTTCCGGGACAGGGGTTTATCAGCCCCAGCATTTT
CASSSGTGVYQPQHF
>TRBD1|NA|TRBJ1-3|TRBV2
TGTGCCAGCAGACAGGGGAGGTCTGGAAACACCATATATTTT
CASRQGRSGNTIYF
>TRBD1|NA|TRBJ1-5|TRBV5-6
TGTGCCAGCAGTTCCGGGACAGGGGGGAGACAGCCCCAGCATTTT
CASSSGTGGRQPQHF
>NA|NA|TRBJ1-5|TRBV28
TGTGCCAGCAGTTTTCTGGGAGAGGGTCAGCCCCAGCATTTT
CASSFLGEGQPQHF
>TRBD1|NA|TRBJ1-1|TRBV28
TGTGCCAGCAGGACAGGGTGGACTGAAGCTTTCTTT
CASRTGWTEAFF
>NA|few|TRBJ1-1|TRBV4-3
TGCGCCAGCAGCCAGGGACCGGGACTGCGGAACACTGAAGCTTTCTTT
CASSQGPGLRNTEAFF
>NA|NA|TRBJ2-1|TRBV13
TGTGCCAGCAGCCCAGGCGGGGATGAGCAGTTCTTC
CASSPGGDEQFF
>NA|NA|TRBJ1-1|TRBV4-2
TGTGCCAGCAGCCAAGGAGGAGCGGGGCAGCCTGAAGCTTTCTTT
CASSQGGAGQPEAFF
>TRBD1|NA|TRBJ2-5|TRBV4-1
TGCGCCAGCAGCCTACACTTACAGGGGACGGAAGAGACCCAGTACTTC
CASSLHLQGTEETQYF